The present T cell receptor beta chain was sequenced within a study of T cells in Graves' hyperthyroidism and ophthalmopathy. Ophthalmopathy in the patients scored at least 3 on Clinical Activity Score and at least 4 on NOSPECS grade, lasting under 3 months. Each diagnosis drew on symptoms, thyroxine, TRAb, thyroid ultrasound and orbital computed tomography findings. Study results and limitations: Stable hyperthyroidism was separated from ophthalmopathy by a model based on 13 V-J features.

RNA transcripts yielded amplified TCR beta CDR3 regions. TCR CDR3 underwent first-round RT-PCR with the HTBI primer set. Each CDR3 protein is one row after TCRdb ran MiXCR on the multiplex PCR reads. The sample carries about 59,000 distinct CDR3 sequences, about 53% recorded once. A note on this clonotype: Its specificity is unknown. With a much larger clone just one base away, this may be a read error.

This receptor was taken from a woman aged 60-70 years with Graves' ophthalmopathy. The sample taken for sequencing was blood.

CDR3 bases: TGCGCCAGTAGGGACAGGGTTAAAGAGACCCAGTACTTC. Translation gives CASRDRVKETQYF. This chain joins TRBV5-5 and TRBJ2-5, with 9 bases that match TRBD1. Germline-derived CDR1 and CDR2 are SGHKS and YYEKEE (reference sequence). This CDR3 comprises 13 residues. The whole variable domain, remainder taken from reference TRBV5-5 and TRBJ2-5, is DAGVTQSPTHLIKTRGQQVTLRCSPISGHKSVSWYQQVLGQGPQFIFQYYEKEERGRGNFPDRFSARQFPNYSSELNVNALLLGDSALYLCASRDRVKETQYFGPGTRLLVL.